This T cell receptor (beta chain) was observed in a study of OX40 agonist ivuxolimab in advanced cancers. Study information: Checkpoint inhibitors had been given previously to 40% of patients. Partial responses occurred in Three dose-escalation patients, one with hepatocellular carcinoma and two with cutaneous melanoma.

It was autoimmune disease history or systemic immunosuppression that excluded patients. Peripheral blood came from all dose cohorts at three timepoints. Sequencing used immunoSEQ multiplex PCR; TCRdb keeps in-frame clones, though not all of them. The sample includes about 78,000 clones, around 94% of them seen just once. The sample consisted of CD4+ or CD8+ T cells sorted from blood, taken in a trial of the OX40 agonist ivuxolimab. The sequence was obtained from an adult with an advanced solid tumor such as melanoma, head and neck, liver or kidney cancer.

Written as DNA, the CDR3 is TGTGCCTGGAGTAATATGATTGGGAACACCATATATTTT. It translates to CAWSNMIGNTIYF. The genes are TRBV30 and TRBJ1-3; D gene unclear. This CDR3 contains 13 residues. Germline V CDR1 and CDR2: GTSNPN, SVGIG (reference sequence). The germline V and J ends were trimmed by 2 bases and 7 bases, with 12 bases remaining between them.